This TCR beta chain was retrieved from a study of OX40 agonist ivuxolimab in advanced cancers. Here immunoSEQ multiplex PCR was the method, and the copy in TCRdb shows in-frame clones only, minus some. The sample lists 50,000 to 60,000 clones; roughly 86% were seen once. Study-wide results and caveats: Averaging showed that CD8+ T cells had more expanded clones than CD4+ did. Among the nonresponders, some also had low normalized T-cell clonal expansion.

This clone was counted a single time. Its antigen is as yet unknown. The source material was CD4+ or CD8+ T cells sorted from blood, sampled in a trial of the OX40 agonist ivuxolimab. The source of this sequence is an adult with an advanced solid tumor such as melanoma, head and neck, liver or kidney cancer.

CDR3 sequence reads: CASSGRSPQETQYF. CDR3 DNA sequence: TGTGCCAGCAGTGGAAGGAGTCCTCAAGAGACCCAGTACTTC. The gene calls are TRBV2 and TRBJ2-5; D is uncertain. Germline CDR1 and CDR2: SNHLY and FYNNEI. This CDR3 is 14 amino acids long. The V and J ends lost 4 bases and 2 bases respectively, with 11 bases between them.